This TCR beta chain was documented in a study of long-term antiretroviral therapy in people with HIV. Running of the v3.0 immunoSEQ assay took place at survey level. This table comes from immunoSEQ multiplex PCR, and its TCRdb copy is limited to in-frame clones, with some not included. Here the sample spans about 12,000 clones, over 80% being singletons. The study's findings and limits: Clones that had undergone expansion before ART prevailed in the repertoire throughout all time points.

This clone appeared a single time. Its antigen is unknown. CDR1 and CDR2 (germline): SGHTA, FQGNSA. The CDR3 length is 17 residues. After removal of 5 bases from V and 3 bases from J, the junction contained 16 bases not matched to a gene. Each donor had at least one pre-ART and at least two post-ART PBMC samples. Treated in the United States were all of the participants with HIV. The receptor's source is a man aged 50-59 years with HIV. The rearrangement joins TRBV7-2 to TRBJ2-7; 7 positions agree with TRBD1. The sample in question was unsorted PBMCs, obtained roughly 8.1 years after starting antiretroviral therapy. The CDR3 coding sequence is TGTGCCAGCAGCGGTGTCCTAGGACAGGTAGATTACTACGAGCAGTACTTC. Translation: CASSGVLGQVDYYEQYF.